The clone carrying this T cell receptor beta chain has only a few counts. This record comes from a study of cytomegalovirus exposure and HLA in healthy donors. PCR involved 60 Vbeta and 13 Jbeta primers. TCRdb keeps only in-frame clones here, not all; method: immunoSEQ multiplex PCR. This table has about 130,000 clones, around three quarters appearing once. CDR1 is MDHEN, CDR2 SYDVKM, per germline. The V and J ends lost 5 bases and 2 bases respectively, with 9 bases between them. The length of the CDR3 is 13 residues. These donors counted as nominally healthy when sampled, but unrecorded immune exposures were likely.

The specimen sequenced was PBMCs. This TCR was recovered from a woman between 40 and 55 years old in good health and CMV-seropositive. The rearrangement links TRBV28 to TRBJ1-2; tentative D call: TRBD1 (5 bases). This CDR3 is CASSPDTNYGYTF. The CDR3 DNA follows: TGTGCCAGCAGTCCGGACACGAACTATGGCTACACCTTC.